The 30 T cell receptor beta chains reported below all come from one sample, sequenced in a study of CXCR3-negative and CXCR3-positive naive CD8 T cells. The authors made the TRB cDNA libraries by 5' RACE using UMI labels. Following a re-call of the 5' RACE reads, TCRdb has one entry per CDR3 protein and lacks DNA. The listing records more than 7,500 distinct CDR3 sequences. Source material: naive CXCR3- CD8+ T cells from blood. Regarding subset: CD45RO-CCR7+CD27+CD95- naive CD8+ T cells lacking CXCR3 (TNR3-). The source of these receptors is a human donor in good health. Some clones in this sample may be carry-over from other donors' samples.

The chain joins TRBV2 to TRBJ2-7. The CDR3 is 15 residues long. Germline CDR1 and CDR2: SNHLY and FYNNEI. CDR3 sequence reads: CASSERTGDSYEQYF.

J is TRBJ2-2 and V is TRBV28; TCRdb designates TRBD2, a call that cannot be tested without DNA. In germline, CDR1 is MDHEN, CDR2 SYDVKM. The CDR3 loop spans 15 amino acids. The CDR3 protein is CATSQGRWNTGELFF.

The chain links TRBV29-1 to TRBJ2-3; TCRdb's D gene call, TRBD2, goes unchecked for lack of DNA. CDR1 and CDR2 from the germline V gene are SQVTM and ANQGSEA. This CDR3 contains 17 residues. The CDR3 reads CSAIGLAGAFGTDTQYF.

According to its frequency, this clonotype is medium-sized. The genes are TRBV20-1 and TRBJ2-1; as DNA is missing, the TRBD1 call by TCRdb cannot be tested. The CDR3 is 14 amino acids. Germline CDR1 and CDR2: DFQATT and SNEGSKA (reference sequence). CDR3 region: CSAETGYSYNEQFF.

The chain has TRBV2 and TRBJ2-1. CDR3 size: 14 residues. Germline CDR1 reads SNHLY; CDR2 reads FYNNEI. CDR3: CASSEALNGLGQFF.

V usage is TRBV5-5 and J usage is TRBJ2-5; the TCRdb D gene call, TRBD1, has no DNA to confirm it. Germline V gene lookup returns CDR1 SGHKS and CDR2 YYEKEE (reference sequence). This CDR3 region has 14 residues. The CDR3 here is CASTFLGGQETQYF.

In terms of frequency, this clonotype is medium-sized. The V and J genes are TRBV18 and TRBJ2-7; TCRdb's D call of TRBD1 is untestable without DNA. The germline CDR1 and CDR2 sequences are KGHSH and LQKENI. The CDR3 loop spans 15 amino acids. The chain's CDR3 is CASSLPGQGVYEQYF.

According to its frequency, this clonotype is medium-sized. The chain joins TRBV29-1 to TRBJ2-5; with no DNA, the TCRdb D assignment of TRBD1 cannot be verified. Germline V gives CDR1 SQVTM, CDR2 ANQGSEA. This CDR3 spans 12 amino acids. The CDR3 region is CSVTGQGVTQYF.

V usage is TRBV29-1 and J usage is TRBJ1-2. The CDR3 covers 11 residues. Germline values: CDR1 SQVTM, CDR2 ANQGSEA. CDR3 region: CSVVEGSGYTF.

The genes are TRBV5-6 and TRBJ2-1. Germline V gives CDR1 SGHDT, CDR2 YYEEEE. This CDR3 comprises 14 residues. Here the CDR3 reads CASSLPRAYNEQFF.

By frequency, this clonotype registers medium-sized. The chain uses TRBV4-1 and TRBJ1-5; the TRBD1 assignment by TCRdb is unverifiable without DNA. Germline values: CDR1 MGHRA, CDR2 YSYEKL. This CDR3 is built from 18 residues. The CDR3 protein is CASSQPWGQGGSNQPQHF.

The chain joins TRBV29-1 to TRBJ1-1; TCRdb indicates TRBD1, and absent DNA this call remains unverified. The CDR3 has 15 amino acids. Germline CDR1 and CDR2: SQVTM and ANQGSEA. The CDR3 is CSVEDPGALWAEAFF.

This clonotype is called medium-sized based on its frequency. The V gene is TRBV7-9, the J gene TRBJ1-1; TCRdb's assignment of TRBD1 cannot be checked, as there is no DNA. The V gene's germline CDR1 is SEHNR and CDR2 FQNEAQ (reference sequence). There are 14 residues in the CDR3. The CDR3 loop reads CASSYSRGATEAFF.

The genes are TRBV19 and TRBJ1-1; the D gene TCRdb calls, TRBD1, cannot be checked with no DNA. The CDR3 is made up of 15 amino acids. From germline, CDR1 is LNHDA and CDR2 SQIVND (reference sequence). Here the CDR3 reads CASSIIRERATEAFF. Looking up the rest from reference TRBV19 and TRBJ1-1 gives the full variable domain: DGGITQSPKYLFRKEGQNVTLSCEQNLNHDAMYWYRQDPGQGLRLIYYSQIVNDFQKGDIAEGYSVSREKKESFPLTVTSAQKNPTAFYLCASSIIRERATEAFFGQGTRLTVV.

The gene calls are TRBV25-1 and TRBJ2-2; TCRdb's D call of TRBD1 is untestable without DNA. The CDR3 extends over 11 amino acids. In germline, CDR1 is MGHDK, CDR2 SYGVNS. The CDR3: CAAGTYGELFF.

This sequence joins TRBV6-2 or TRBV6-3 and TRBJ2-7; TCRdb calls TRBD2, which cannot be checked without DNA. This CDR3 has 11 residues. Germline-derived CDR1 and CDR2 are MNHEY and SVGEGT. Here the CDR3 reads CASSSAYEQYF.

The CDR3 here is CASRSGTGFTKNIQYF. This chain links TRBV28 with TRBJ2-4; TCRdb's D gene call, TRBD1, goes unchecked for lack of DNA. From germline, CDR1 is MDHEN and CDR2 SYDVKM. The CDR3 is 16 residues long.

This clonotype is called medium-sized based on its frequency. The chain carries TRBV12-3 or TRBV12-4 and TRBJ2-5; TCRdb outputs TRBD1, but without DNA this stays unchecked. CDR3 length equals 14 residues. CDR3 sequence: CASSLDQAGETQYF.

V gene TRBV7-9 combines with J gene TRBJ1-1; the TCRdb D gene call, TRBD1, has no DNA to confirm it. This CDR3 is 12 amino acids long. Germline assignment: CDR1 SEHNR and CDR2 FQNEAQ (reference sequence). This CDR3 reads CASSGGTLEAFF.

V is TRBV9 and J is TRBJ1-3. The CDR3 spans 16 residues. The germline V gene has CDR1 SGDLS and CDR2 YYNGEE. Here the CDR3 reads CASSETRDTDQNTIYF.

V is TRBV28 and J is TRBJ1-1. The CDR3 is made up of 16 amino acids. The germline V gene has CDR1 MDHEN and CDR2 SYDVKM. The CDR3 loop is CASSSIPTTMNTEAFF.

The chain joins TRBV3-2 to TRBJ1-5; TCRdb gives TRBD1 as the D gene, but with no DNA this cannot be confirmed. TRBV3-2 counts as a pseudogene. The CDR3 has 14 amino acids. The CDR3 is CASSATGANQPQHF.

CDR3: CSVEDRGTSYEQYF. The genes are TRBV29-1 and TRBJ2-7; TCRdb lists TRBD1, though no DNA is available to test this call. The length of the CDR3 is 14 residues. Per germline, CDR1 SQVTM and CDR2 ANQGSEA.

The chain is built from TRBV11-3 and TRBJ2-2; the D gene TCRdb calls, TRBD1, cannot be checked with no DNA. Looked up from germline, CDR1 is SGHNT and CDR2 is YENEEA. The CDR3 has 16 residues. The CDR3 region is CASSLVSQGRTGELFF.

This clonotype shows up as medium-sized by frequency. This rearrangement joins TRBV20-1 to TRBJ2-1; checking the TCRdb D call of TRBD1 is not possible without DNA. Looked up from germline, CDR1 is DFQATT and CDR2 is SNEGSKA (reference sequence). CDR3 length: 14 amino acids. CDR3: CSARTASSYNEQFF.

The CDR3 is CASSRPGRQDEQYF. This chain joins TRBV7-8 and TRBJ2-7; TCRdb reports TRBD1, a call that lacks DNA to check it against. The CDR3 consists of 14 residues. The V gene's germline CDR1 is SGHVS and CDR2 FQNEAQ.

The V and J genes are TRBV4-3 and TRBJ2-7; the D call of TRBD2 rests on TCRdb alone, since no DNA is present to check it. The germline gives CDR1 LGHNA, CDR2 YSLEER. The CDR3 spans 18 residues. CDR3 in amino acids: CASSLRGLLAGEAYEQYF.

The rearrangement links TRBV29-1 to TRBJ1-2; TCRdb gives TRBD1 as the D gene, but with no DNA this cannot be confirmed. The CDR3 spans 15 residues. Per germline, CDR1 SQVTM and CDR2 ANQGSEA. The CDR3 region is CSVEDPGGRTYGYTF.

This clonotype is classed as medium-sized by frequency. The chain combines TRBV7-9 with TRBJ1-1. The CDR3 consists of 12 residues. Germline loops: CDR1 SEHNR, CDR2 FQNEAQ (reference sequence). CDR3 in amino acids: CASSLGSAEAFF.

This clonotype is labeled medium-sized based on frequency. V usage is TRBV11-2 and J usage is TRBJ2-5. This CDR3 is built from 15 residues. From germline, CDR1 is SGHAT and CDR2 FQNNGV. This CDR3 is CASSLDLSIQETQYF. The entire variable domain, with the rest obtained from reference TRBV11-2 and TRBJ2-5, is as follows: EAGVAQSPRYKIIEKRQSVAFWCNPISGHATLYWYQQILGQGPKLLIQFQNNGVVDDSQLPKDRFSAERLKGVDSTLKIQPAKLEDSAVYLCASSLDLSIQETQYFGPGTRLLVL.